This TCR beta chain stems from a study of blood T cells in healthy people across ages. No fewer than 7 million PBMCs went into each sample. The second PCR ran about 6 to 12 cycles with a sample-barcoded 5' primer and J-beta primers. MiXCR, run by TCRdb on the 5' RACE reads, gives a single entry per CDR3 protein. The sample lists some 710,000 distinct CDR3 sequences; about 47% were seen once. The length of the CDR3 is 14 residues. Germline V gene sequence: CDR1 ENHRY, CDR2 SYGVKD. The V segment lost 4 bases and the J segment 6 bases; nucleotides outside the gene matches: 4. Material: blood. The chain carries TRBV10-3 and TRBJ1-5, with 9 bases fitting TRBD1. This TCR came from a man at least 80 years old in good health. The CDR3 sequence: CAISGDREAQPQHF. The DNA of the CDR3 is TGTGCCATCAGTGGGGACAGGGAGGCTCAGCCCCAGCATTTT.